The 24 T cell receptor beta chains in this list originate from one sample, sequenced in a study of shared clonotypes between healthy human individuals. Assay used: immunoSEQ multiplex PCR; TCRdb lists only in-frame clones, some missing. The data hold approximately 2.1 million clones, with approximately 95% observed a single time. Input material: naive CD4+ T cells from PBMCs. The subset: CD45RA+ positively selected. All receptors derive from a man between 18 and 35 years old in good health. Some clones in this sample may be carry-over from other donors' samples.

V usage is TRBV4-1 and J usage is TRBJ2-6, with D maybe TRBD2 (5 bases). Germline V gives CDR1 MGHRA, CDR2 YSYEKL. V gave up 4 bases and J gave up 0 bases, with 22 bases separating them. The CDR3 spans 20 residues. This CDR3 is CASSPLGSARQHSGANVLTF. CDR3 bases: TGCGCCAGCAGCCCCTTGGGTAGCGCAAGGCAACACTCTGGGGCCAACGTCCTGACTTTC.

V usage is TRBV7-3 and J usage is TRBJ1-1, with 7 bases aligning to TRBD1. The germline CDR1 and CDR2 sequences are SGHTA and FQGTGA. The CDR3 length is 12 residues. With 5 bases clipped from V and 12 bases from J, the junction kept 9 bases outside the gene matches. The CDR3 nucleotides read TGTGCCAGCAGCCTCCCGGGACAGAGGCCTTTCTTT. As protein: CASSLPGQRPFF.

The chain uses TRBV5-1 and TRBJ2-3; D gene uncertain. CDR1 is SGHRS, CDR2 YFSETQ, per germline. V was cut by 5 bases and J by 1 base, with 11 bases left in between. The CDR3 spans 14 residues. The CDR3 nucleotides read TGCGCCAGCAGGCTAAATCTGGGCACAGATACGCAGTATTTT. Residues: CASRLNLGTDTQYF.

A remark on this clone: Other DNA sequences within the sample encode an identical CDR3. The gene calls are TRBV7-3 and TRBJ2-2; TRBD2 is a possible D gene (5 bases). The CDR3 length is 14 residues. Germline assignment: CDR1 SGHTA and CDR2 FQGTGA. V lost 5 bases, J lost 1 base, and 8 bases lay in between. The CDR3 nucleotides are TGTGCCAGCAGCCCCACTAGGAACACCGGGGAGCTGTTTTTT. Translated: CASSPTRNTGELFF.

This clone was detected a few times. In DNA form, the CDR3 reads TGCGCCAGCAGCTTGGCCGGGGCAGGGGATCTTTACGAGCAGTACTTC. Protein sequence: CASSLAGAGDLYEQYF. This chain joins TRBV5-1 and TRBJ2-7; perhaps TRBD1 as D (6 bases). Germline CDR1 is SGHRS and CDR2 is YFSETQ. V shed 0 bases and J shed 4 bases, with 17 bases lying between them. The CDR3 loop spans 16 amino acids.

V and J are TRBV6-6 and TRBJ2-3; D unclear. V was shortened by 3 bases and J by 6 bases, with 13 bases between the two germline ends. The CDR3 spans 14 residues. Per the germline V gene, CDR1 is MNHNY and CDR2 is SVGAGI (reference sequence). The CDR3 spells CASSYSQPPDTQYF. The CDR3 nucleotides read TGTGCCAGCAGTTATTCTCAGCCCCCGGATACGCAGTATTTT.

V is TRBV7-8 and J is TRBJ2-7, with D possibly called TRBD1 or TRBD2 (6 bases each). The germline CDR1 and CDR2 sequences are SGHVS and FQNEAQ. This CDR3 has 15 amino acids. V was shortened by 5 bases and J by 4 bases, with 18 bases between the two germline ends. The CDR3 nucleotides read TGTGCCAGCAGCCGAACGGGGGTGGGGGCATACGAGCAGTACTTC. Protein product: CASSRTGVGAYEQYF.

The chain couples TRBV27 to TRBJ1-2; TRBD1 might be the D (5 bases). The length of the CDR3 is 15 residues. The V end was cut by 5 bases, the J end by 4 bases, with 17 bases between. Germline lookup yields CDR1 MNHEY and CDR2 SMNVEV (reference sequence). CDR3 amino acids: CASSPLGGEFYGYTF. The CDR3 bases are TGTGCCAGCAGTCCCCTGGGGGGGGAGTTCTATGGCTACACCTTC.

This clone appeared a single time. This chain joins TRBV11-2 and TRBJ2-2; tentative D call: TRBD1 (6 bases). V lost 6 bases to trimming and J lost 0 bases, with 20 bases between them. In germline, CDR1 is SGHAT, CDR2 FQNNGV. This CDR3 region has 18 residues. CDR3 amino acids: CASRQLNRAATNTGELFF. CDR3 sequence (DNA): TGTGCCAGCAGACAACTTAACAGGGCGGCTACGAACACCGGGGAGCTGTTTTTT.

The gene calls are TRBV6-5 and TRBJ2-3, with 8 bases that match TRBD2. CDR1 and CDR2 (germline): MNHEY, SVGAGI. The CDR3 consists of 14 residues. Trimming took 5 bases from V and 2 from J; bases not matched to a gene: 3. CDR3: CASSQRETTDTQYF. CDR3 DNA: TGTGCCAGCAGTCAGCGGGAGACCACAGATACGCAGTATTTT.

About this clone itself: Other DNA variants within this sample encode the same CDR3. The chain carries TRBV7-3 and TRBJ1-2; D gene ambiguous. The CDR3 covers 13 residues. The germline V gene encodes CDR1 SGHTA and CDR2 FQGTGA. V lost 2 bases to trimming and J lost 1 base, with 5 bases between them. Here the CDR3 reads CASSLGGNYGYTF. The CDR3 nucleotides read TGTGCCAGCAGCTTAGGCGGTAACTATGGCTACACCTTC.

The chain has TRBV11-2 and TRBJ2-5; D might be TRBD2 (6 bases). V was shortened by 1 base and J by 4 bases, with 10 bases between the two germline ends. The germline gives CDR1 SGHAT, CDR2 FQNNGV. The CDR3 totals 14 residues. The CDR3 DNA follows: TGTGCCAGCAGCTTAGGAGCAGCGGGAGAGACCCAGTACTTC. This translates into CASSLGAAGETQYF.

This clone has only a few counts. This chain joins TRBV5-1 and TRBJ1-1; D not resolved. V was clipped by 4 bases and J by 3 bases, with 10 bases between them. This CDR3 is built from 13 residues. CDR1 is SGHRS, CDR2 YFSETQ, per germline. The CDR3: CASSPGEHTEAFF. The CDR3 region has the DNA TGCGCCAGCAGCCCCGGAGAACACACTGAAGCTTTCTTT.

The chain employs TRBV19 and TRBJ1-1; no clear D. The CDR3 runs 15 residues. V was cut by 5 bases and J by 1 base, with 14 bases left in between. Germline V lookup: CDR1 LNHDA, CDR2 SQIVND (reference sequence). The CDR3 loop reads CASSPATRQNTEAFF. CDR3 nucleotides: TGTGCCAGTAGTCCCGCCACACGGCAGAACACTGAAGCTTTCTTT.

V usage is TRBV6-1 and J usage is TRBJ2-7; TRBD1 might be the D (5 bases). The length of the CDR3 is 13 residues. Germline V gives CDR1 MNHNS, CDR2 SASEGT. The V and J ends lost 6 bases and 3 bases respectively, with 12 bases between them. The CDR3 region is CASRTGFVYEQYF. CDR3 DNA sequence: TGTGCCAGCAGAACAGGTTTCGTCTACGAGCAGTACTTC.

The count of this clone is one. The rearrangement links TRBV4-2 to TRBJ2-3, with D possibly TRBD2 on 6 matching bases. Trimming took 1 base from V and 1 from J, leaving 15 bases between them. The CDR3 contains 17 residues. Germline CDR1 and CDR2: LGHNA and YNFKEQ. CDR3 sequence (DNA): TGTGCCAGCAGCCAAGTTGAGCGGCGGGACGGCACAGATACGCAGTATTTT. Encoded protein: CASSQVERRDGTDTQYF.

This clone was picked up one time. In DNA form, the CDR3 reads TGTGCCAGCAGTTTATATCGGGGAGGAGGCTACACCTTC. This sequence encodes CASSLYRGGGYTF. This chain connects TRBV28 to TRBJ1-2; D is unresolved. The ends were cut back, 1 base at V and 8 bases at J, with 11 bases in the middle. The CDR3 is 13 amino acids. From germline, CDR1 is MDHEN and CDR2 SYDVKM.

This clone was seen a single time. The chain carries TRBV18 and TRBJ2-6; TRBD2 aligns across 13 bases. Trimming cost V 2 bases and J 4 bases; bases outside gene matches: 8. Germline assignment: CDR1 KGHSH and CDR2 LQKENI. The CDR3 runs to 19 residues. The CDR3 loop is CASSPGLAGEGAGANVLTF. DNA for the CDR3: TGTGCCAGCTCACCAGGACTAGCGGGAGAGGGTGCGGGGGCCAACGTCCTGACTTTC.

Only one count was recorded for this clone. The rearrangement links TRBV28 to TRBJ2-7; D possibly matches TRBD1 or TRBD2 (6 bases each). The CDR3 extends over 13 amino acids. Looked up from germline, CDR1 is MDHEN and CDR2 is SYDVKM. V was clipped by 7 bases and J by 3 bases, with 13 bases between them. The CDR3 loop is CASNGGPLYEQYF. The DNA for the CDR3 is TGTGCCAGCAATGGGGGGCCCCTCTACGAGCAGTACTTC.

The chain employs TRBV10-3 and TRBJ2-5; D is possibly TRBD2 (6 bases). The CDR3 sequence is 13 residues long. Germline V lookup: CDR1 ENHRY, CDR2 SYGVKD. Trimming left V 6 bases short and J 1 base short, with 9 bases between. The DNA for the CDR3 is TGTGCCATCAGGGAGGGGCCCCAAGAGACCCAGTACTTC. It codes for CAIREGPQETQYF.

This chain connects TRBV9 to TRBJ1-1; TRBD1 agrees at 9 bases. CDR3 length: 18 amino acids. V was clipped by 10 bases and J by 1 base; unmatched bases: 20. Germline CDR1 is SGDLS and CDR2 is YYNGEE. CDR3 in amino acids: CAPLRWEVTGQGNTEAFF. The CDR3 DNA is TGTGCCCCCCTTAGGTGGGAAGTCACGGGACAGGGGAACACTGAAGCTTTCTTT.

This sequence joins TRBV4-1 and TRBJ1-1, with D uncertain. The ends were cut back, 3 bases at V and 1 base at J, with 15 bases in the middle. This CDR3 is 16 amino acids long. Per the germline V gene, CDR1 is MGHRA and CDR2 is YSYEKL. The CDR3 loop reads CASSHKPGSGNTEAFF. The CDR3 region has the DNA TGCGCCAGCAGCCACAAGCCGGGATCGGGGAACACTGAAGCTTTCTTT.

The CDR3 is CSVKLGRGETQYF. In DNA form, the CDR3 reads TGCAGCGTAAAGCTAGGCCGGGGAGAGACCCAGTACTTC. The chain joins TRBV29-1 to TRBJ2-5; tentatively, D is TRBD2 (5 bases). Germline V gene lookup returns CDR1 SQVTM and CDR2 ANQGSEA. CDR3 size: 13 residues. V lost 6 bases and J 4 bases, leaving 15 bases between the germline ends.

The gene calls are TRBV19 and TRBJ2-1; maybe TRBD2 (5 bases). CDR1 is LNHDA, CDR2 SQIVND, per germline (reference sequence). There are 17 residues in the CDR3. Trimming took off 1 base at V and 6 bases at J, with 19 bases between the two ends. Written as DNA, the CDR3 is TGTGCCAGTAGTATAGCGGGAAGTAGCCCAAGCTTCAATGAGCAGTTCTTC. Translation gives CASSIAGSSPSFNEQFF.